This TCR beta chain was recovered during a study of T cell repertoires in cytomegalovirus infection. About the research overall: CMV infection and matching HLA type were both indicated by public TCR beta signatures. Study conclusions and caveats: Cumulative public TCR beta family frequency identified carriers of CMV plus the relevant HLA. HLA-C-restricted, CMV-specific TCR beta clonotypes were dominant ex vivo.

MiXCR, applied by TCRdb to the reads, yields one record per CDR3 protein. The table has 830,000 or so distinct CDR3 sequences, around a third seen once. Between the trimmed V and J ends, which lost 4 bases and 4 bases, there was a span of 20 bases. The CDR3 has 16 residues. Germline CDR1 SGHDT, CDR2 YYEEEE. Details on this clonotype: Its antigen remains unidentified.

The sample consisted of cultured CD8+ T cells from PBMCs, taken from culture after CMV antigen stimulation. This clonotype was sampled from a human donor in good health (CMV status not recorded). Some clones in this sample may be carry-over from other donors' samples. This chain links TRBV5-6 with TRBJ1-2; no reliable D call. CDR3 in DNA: TGTGCCAGCAGCGATTTATGGTCAACCAGCCCCTATGGCTACACCTTC. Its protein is CASSDLWSTSPYGYTF.